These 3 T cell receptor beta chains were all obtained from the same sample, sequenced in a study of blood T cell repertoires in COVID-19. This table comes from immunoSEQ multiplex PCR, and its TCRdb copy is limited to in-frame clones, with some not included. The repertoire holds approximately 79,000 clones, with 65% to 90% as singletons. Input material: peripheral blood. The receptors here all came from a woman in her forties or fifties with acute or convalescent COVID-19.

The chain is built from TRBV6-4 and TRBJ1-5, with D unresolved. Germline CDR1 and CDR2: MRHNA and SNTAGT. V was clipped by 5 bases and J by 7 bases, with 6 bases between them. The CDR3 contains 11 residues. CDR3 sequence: CASSIRQPQHF. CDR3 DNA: TGTGCCAGCAGTATCAGGCAGCCCCAGCATTTT.

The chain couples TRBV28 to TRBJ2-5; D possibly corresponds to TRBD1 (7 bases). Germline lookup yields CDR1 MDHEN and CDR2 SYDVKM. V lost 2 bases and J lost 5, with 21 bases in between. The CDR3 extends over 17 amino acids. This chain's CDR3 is CASSLAGSQGVRETQYF. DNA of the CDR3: TGTGCCAGCAGTTTAGCCGGGAGTCAGGGGGTGCGGGAGACCCAGTACTTC.

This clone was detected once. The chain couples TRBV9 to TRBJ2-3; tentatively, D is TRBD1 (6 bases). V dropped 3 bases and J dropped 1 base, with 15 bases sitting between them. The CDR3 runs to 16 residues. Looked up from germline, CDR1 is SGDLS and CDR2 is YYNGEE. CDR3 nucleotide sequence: TGTGCCAGCAGCGCGGCAGGGGCGCCTCGCACAGATACGCAGTATTTT. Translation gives CASSAAGAPRTDTQYF. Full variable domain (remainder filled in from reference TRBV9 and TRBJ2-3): DSGVTQTPKHLITATGQRVTLRCSPRSGDLSVYWYQQSLDQGLQFLIQYYNGEERAKGNILERFSAQQFPDLHSELNLSSLELGDSALYFCASSAAGAPRTDTQYFGPGTRLTVL.